This T cell receptor (beta chain) was sequenced during a study of spatial heterogeneity in lung cancer. TCRdb passed the 5' RACE reads through MiXCR, listing each CDR3 protein once. The sample holds tens of thousands of distinct CDR3 sequences; 15% to 20% are singletons and the top ten take around 5.9%. This clonotype turned up a few times. V shed 5 bases and J 5 bases; nucleotides not matched to a gene: 8. The CDR3 covers 15 residues. Per the germline V gene, CDR1 is SGHVS and CDR2 is FNYEAQ. Time point reported: sample taken at primary tumor resection. The input material, whole RNA from tumor, nontumor lung or frozen PBMC, was sequenced unsorted.

The sample consisted of PBMCs, taken at surgery. The rearrangement links TRBV7-6 to TRBJ1-4; 7 nucleotides align to TRBD1. The sequence was obtained from a male donor with early-stage non-small cell lung cancer. In DNA form, the CDR3 reads TGTGCCAGCAGCCCCACAGGGGTGGCAAATGAAAAACTGTTTTTT. Its protein product is CASSPTGVANEKLFF.